The present TCR beta chain was sequenced within a study of OX40 agonist ivuxolimab in advanced cancers. TCRdb keeps only in-frame clones here, not all; method: immunoSEQ multiplex PCR. The sample carries 65,000 to 90,000 clones, approximately 85% recorded once. This CDR3 comprises 13 residues. Germline V gives CDR1 MNHNS, CDR2 SASEGT. Trimming took 10 bases from V and 3 from J; bases not matched to a gene: 9. Specimen: CD4+ or CD8+ T cells sorted from blood, collected in a trial of the OX40 agonist ivuxolimab. The rearrangement uses TRBV6-1 and TRBJ2-7; 7 nucleotides line up with TRBD1. This TCR was sampled from an adult with an advanced solid tumor such as melanoma, head and neck, liver or kidney cancer. The CDR3 nucleotides read TGTGCCACTAGGACCGGACAGGTCTACGAGCAGTACTTC. The encoded protein is CATRTGQVYEQYF.